These T cell receptor beta chains were read from a single sample in a study of cytomegalovirus exposure and HLA in healthy donors. The protocol was immunoSEQ multiplex PCR, while the TCRdb copy is restricted to in-frame clones and leaves out a portion. The sample records approximately 61,000 clones, under 85% being singletons. Source material: PBMCs. The receptors were gathered from a man aged 45-60 years in good health and CMV-seropositive. Each CDR3 is given with its conserved first and last residue.

TRBJ2-7 | TRBV6-6 | CASGSSGYEQYF
TRBJ1-5 | TRBV7-2 | CASSLGPSNQPQHF
TRBJ1-5 | TRBV6-5 | CASSPSGTFNQPQHF
TRBJ2-7 | TRBV7-9 | CASSRGKGTGGSYEQYF
TRBJ2-3 | TRBV9 | CASSVAGRGETDTQYF
TRBJ1-3 | TRBV6-1 | CASRAGQSAGNTIYF
TRBJ2-5 | TRBV5-1 | CASSFGSGRAEETQYF
TRBJ2-1 | TRBV2 | CASSEGADSSYNEQFF
TRBJ1-6 | TRBV9 | CASSPSRANSPLHF
TRBJ1-2 | TRBV9 | CASSSRQASLYGYTF
TRBJ2-7 | TRBV9 | CASSVGLAVPGLVYEQYF
TRBJ2-7 | TRBV2 | CASSRLDWGEQYF
TRBJ2-3 | TRBV7-9 | CSSSLGGGGPAEFTDTQYF
TRBJ2-6 | TRBV10-3 | CDISGQTSNSGANVLTF
TRBJ2-5 | TRBV5-4 | CASSFRGIAGGQETQYF
TRBJ2-3 | TRBV27 | CASSLWNGGYTDTQYF
TRBJ2-5 | TRBV18 | CASSLTGGRETQYF
TRBJ2-1 | TRBV28 | CASRPTGKLNNEQFF
TRBJ2-2 | TRBV30 | CVWSVPDRTIYAGELFF
TRBJ2-5 | TRBV28 | CASRTRWAGAQYF
TRBJ2-3 | TRBV9 | CASSGIAGGMITSTDTQYF
TRBJ2-5 | TRBV4-1 | CASSQDGSSTQYF
TRBJ2-1 | TRBV10-3 | CAIRRGQGYNEQFF
TRBJ2-1 | TRBV9 | CASSVATPGTSHEQFF
TRBJ1-1 | TRBV30 | CAWVTRGPTEAFF
TRBJ2-7 | TRBV6-5 | CASSHPGSYEQYF
TRBJ2-3 | TRBV21-1 | CASSKAQGLDTQYF
TRBJ2-2 | TRBV9 | CASSTGLAGEAGELFF
TRBJ1-2 | TRBV15 | CATSRGRNYYGYTF
TRBJ1-2 | TRBV19 | CASSDMDRTYTF
TRBJ2-5 | TRBV27 | CASRKGAGAGTQYF
TRBJ2-5 | TRBV6-4 | CASSDSGGARETQYF
NA | TRBV5-1 | CASSPRTSGGSSYEQYF
TRBJ1-2 | TRBV6-5 | CASSYSNSGPAYNF
TRBJ2-7 | TRBV7-2 | CASSTKTGDSYEQYF
TRBJ2-3 | TRBV15 | CATSRPKGLAGTHSTDTQYF
TRBJ1-1 | TRBV19 | CASSIGALPEAFF
TRBJ2-7 | TRBV2 | CASRGSAAGEGEQYF
TRBJ2-7 | TRBV6-1 | CASSASGNRHEQYF
TRBJ2-7 | TRBV27 | CASSRTEKSSYEQYF
TRBJ2-5 | TRBV5-4 | CASSPGLAGKETQYF
TRBJ2-3 | TRBV6-6 | CASSLPSTDTQYF
TRBJ1-4 | TRBV30 | CAWSVQGGNEKLFF
TRBJ2-1 | TRBV19 | CASSHAGGNEQFF
TRBJ2-7 | TRBV6-5 | CASGSRGTYEQYF